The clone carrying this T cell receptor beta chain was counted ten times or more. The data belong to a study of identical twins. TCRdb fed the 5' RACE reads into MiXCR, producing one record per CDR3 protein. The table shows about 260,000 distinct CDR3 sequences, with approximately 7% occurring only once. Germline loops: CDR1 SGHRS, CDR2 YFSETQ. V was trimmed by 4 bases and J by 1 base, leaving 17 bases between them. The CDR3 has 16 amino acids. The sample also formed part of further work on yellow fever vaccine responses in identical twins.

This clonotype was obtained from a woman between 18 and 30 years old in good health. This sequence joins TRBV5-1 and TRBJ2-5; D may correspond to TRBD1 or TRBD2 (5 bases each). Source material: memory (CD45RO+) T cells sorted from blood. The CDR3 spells CASSPGDHLLQETQYF. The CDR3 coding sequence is TGCGCCAGCAGCCCCGGGGACCACCTCCTCCAAGAGACCCAGTACTTC. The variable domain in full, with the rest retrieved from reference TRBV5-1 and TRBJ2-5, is KAGVTQTPRYLIKTRGQQVTLSCSPISGHRSVSWYQQTPGQGLQFLFEYFSETQRNKGNFPGRFSGRQFSNSRSEMNVSTLELGDSALYLCASSPGDHLLQETQYFGPGTRLLVL.